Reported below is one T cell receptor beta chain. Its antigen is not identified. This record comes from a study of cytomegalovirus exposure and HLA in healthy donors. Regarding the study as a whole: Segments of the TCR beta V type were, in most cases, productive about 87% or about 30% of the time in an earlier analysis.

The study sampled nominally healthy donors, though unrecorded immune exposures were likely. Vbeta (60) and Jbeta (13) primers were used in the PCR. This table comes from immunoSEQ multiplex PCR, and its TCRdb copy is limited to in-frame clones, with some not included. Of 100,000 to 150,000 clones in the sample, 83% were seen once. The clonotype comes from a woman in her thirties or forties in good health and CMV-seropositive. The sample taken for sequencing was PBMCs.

CDR3 loop: CASAPAGGQYNEQFF. In nucleotides, the CDR3 is TGTGCTAGTGCCCCAGCGGGGGGTCAATACAATGAGCAGTTCTTC. The chain carries TRBV12-5 and TRBJ2-1, with 9 bases fitting TRBD2. The CDR3 totals 15 residues. Germline V gene lookup returns CDR1 LGHNT and CDR2 FRNRAP. V lost 7 bases, J lost 4 bases, and 8 bases stayed unmatched.